This is a list of T cell receptor beta chains from one sample in a study of blood T cell repertoires in COVID-19. The repertoire was sequenced with immunoSEQ multiplex PCR; TCRdb's copy has only in-frame clones and lacks some. The sample has about 59,000 clones, 70% to 75% seen once. The sample was peripheral blood. The receptors were sampled from a woman aged 45 to 65 with active or convalescent COVID-19. Both conserved end residues are part of each CDR3. Each record gives: D gene, J gene, clone size, V gene, CDR3 protein, CDR3 DNA. The D gene is left open where the match is weak. Not all rows give a size; the values are once, few, many and, for expanded clones, a class.

>-|TRBJ1-2|-|TRBV3-1/TRBV3-2
CASSQVVGGYTF
TGTGCCAGCAGCCAGGTAGTGGGCGGCTACACCTTC
>-|TRBJ1-1|few|TRBV27
CASSWAVNTEAFF
TGTGCCAGCAGTTGGGCAGTGAACACTGAAGCTTTCTTT
>TRBD1|TRBJ1-4|-|TRBV6-5
CASRRQGEVEKLFF
TGTGCCAGCAGAAGACAGGGGGAAGTTGAAAAACTGTTTTTT
>-|TRBJ1-5|-|TRBV2
CASSAGQYQPQHF
TGTGCCAGCAGTGCAGGTCAGTATCAGCCCCAGCATTTT
>TRBD1|TRBJ2-2|-|TRBV3-1/TRBV3-2
CASSQGTGGFTGELFF
TGTGCCAGCAGCCAAGGGACAGGGGGGTTCACCGGGGAGCTGTTTTTT
>-|TRBJ1-2|-|TRBV3-1/TRBV3-2
CASSQVDRGYTF
TGTGCCAGCAGCCAAGTAGATCGCGGGTACACCTTC
>-|TRBJ2-1|few|TRBV18
CASSPKDPGLARGNEQFF
TGTGCCAGCTCACCGAAAGATCCCGGACTGGCCCGAGGGAATGAGCAGTTCTTC
>TRBD2|TRBJ2-2|-|TRBV5-4
CASRSLAGGRTGELFF
TGTGCCAGCAGAAGTCTAGCGGGAGGAAGAACCGGGGAGCTGTTTTTT
>-|TRBJ1-1|-|TRBV25-1
CASSLNRGGRFGAEAFF
TGTGCCAGCAGTCTTAATCGGGGGGGGCGATTTGGCGCTGAAGCTTTCTTT
>TRBD2|TRBJ2-1|-|TRBV2
CAKGLDNEQFF
TGTGCCAAGGGACTAGATAATGAGCAGTTCTTC
>TRBD1|TRBJ1-2|-|TRBV30
CACTRDRASYYGYTF
TGTGCCTGTACACGGGACAGGGCATCCTACTATGGCTACACCTTC
>TRBD1|TRBJ1-5|-|TRBV19
CASSFDRVSQPQHF
TGTGCCAGTAGTTTCGACAGGGTGAGCCAGCCCCAGCATTTT
>-|TRBJ2-2|-|TRBV7-7
CASSLAAPNTGELFF
TGTGCCAGCAGCTTAGCAGCGCCGAACACCGGGGAGCTGTTTTTT
>-|TRBJ2-1|-|TRBV19
CASTLGGEQFF
TGTGCCAGTACTCTAGGGGGTGAGCAGTTCTTC
>TRBD2|TRBJ2-2|-|TRBV4-1
CASSQGGLAGPNTGELFF
TGCGCCAGCAGCCAAGGGGGACTAGCGGGACCGAACACCGGGGAGCTGTTTTTT
>-|TRBJ2-2|-|TRBV15
CATSILQVSNTGELFF
TGTGCCACCAGCATCTTACAGGTTTCGAACACCGGGGAGCTGTTTTTT
>-|TRBJ2-7|-|TRBV27
CASSLSVRGAFYEQYF
TGTGCCAGCAGTTTAAGTGTCCGGGGGGCGTTCTACGAGCAGTACTTC
>-|TRBJ1-5|-|TRBV27
CASSPSQGRNQPQHF
TGTGCCAGCAGTCCCTCGCAGGGGCGAAACCAGCCCCAGCATTTT
>TRBD1|TRBJ1-1|-|TRBV7-6
CASSLGTGGSEAFF
TGTGCCAGCAGCTTAGGGACAGGGGGTTCAGAAGCTTTCTTT
>-|TRBJ1-1|-|TRBV5-1
CASSLGGATNTEAFF
TGCGCCAGCAGCTTGGGCGGGGCTACGAACACTGAAGCTTTCTTT
>-|TRBJ2-3|-|TRBV7-8
CASSSGLATQNTQYF
TGTGCCAGCAGCTCAGGATTAGCGACCCAAAATACGCAGTATTTT
>-|TRBJ1-5|-|TRBV7-9
CASSLEKGGQPQHF
TGTGCCAGCAGCTTAGAAAAGGGCGGGCAGCCCCAGCATTTT
>TRBD2|TRBJ2-3|-|TRBV18
CASSPKREMGTDTQYF
TGTGCCAGCTCACCAAAGCGGGAGATGGGTACAGATACGCAGTATTTT
>-|TRBJ2-7|once|TRBV5-4
CASSLTGRYEQYF
TGTGCCAGCAGCTTGACAGGGCGCTACGAGCAGTACTTC
>-|TRBJ1-1|-|TRBV6-5
CASTGQMNTEAFF
TGTGCCAGCACCGGACAGATGAACACTGAAGCTTTCTTT
>-|TRBJ2-2|-|TRBV5-1
CAIQSSTGELFF
TGCGCCATCCAGTCATCCACCGGGGAGCTGTTTTTT
>-|TRBJ1-6|-|TRBV7-2
CASSVGSRGDNSPLHF
TGTGCCAGCAGCGTTGGGTCGCGGGGCGATAATTCACCCCTCCACTTT
>-|TRBJ1-1|few|TRBV15
CATSRDPRGGEAFF
TGTGCCACCAGCAGAGACCCAAGGGGGGGTGAAGCTTTCTTT
>-|TRBJ2-5|-|TRBV5-4
CASSFMGAGETQYF
TGTGCCAGCAGCTTTATGGGGGCTGGGGAGACCCAGTACTTC
>TRBD1|TRBJ1-1|-|TRBV28
CASIYRGMNTEAFF
TGTGCCAGCATATACAGGGGAATGAACACTGAAGCTTTCTTT
>TRBD2|TRBJ2-1|-|TRBV10-2
CASGHLTSGRNEQFF
TGCGCCAGCGGACACTTGACTAGCGGGAGAAATGAGCAGTTCTTC
>TRBD1|TRBJ2-3|-|TRBV11-2
CASSIDRGASAQYF
TGTGCCAGCAGCATCGACAGGGGTGCAAGTGCGCAGTATTTT
>TRBD1|TRBJ2-2|-|TRBV2
CASHRQGSPSTGELFF
TGTGCCAGCCACCGACAGGGATCTCCATCCACCGGGGAGCTGTTTTTT
>TRBD2|TRBJ2-2|few|TRBV7-7
CASSLVGGPTGELFF
TGTGCCAGCAGCTTGGTGGGAGGGCCCACCGGGGAGCTGTTTTTT
>TRBD1|TRBJ2-1|many|TRBV5-1
CASSFTGGGNEQFF
TGCGCCAGCAGCTTTACAGGGGGCGGAAATGAGCAGTTCTTC
>-|TRBJ2-3|-|TRBV9
CASSDRWEIADTQYF
TGTGCCAGCAGCGATAGGTGGGAGATTGCAGATACGCAGTATTTT
>TRBD2|TRBJ2-1|-|TRBV6-1
CASSEMAGGDNEQFF
TGTGCCAGCAGTGAGATGGCGGGAGGGGACAATGAGCAGTTCTTC